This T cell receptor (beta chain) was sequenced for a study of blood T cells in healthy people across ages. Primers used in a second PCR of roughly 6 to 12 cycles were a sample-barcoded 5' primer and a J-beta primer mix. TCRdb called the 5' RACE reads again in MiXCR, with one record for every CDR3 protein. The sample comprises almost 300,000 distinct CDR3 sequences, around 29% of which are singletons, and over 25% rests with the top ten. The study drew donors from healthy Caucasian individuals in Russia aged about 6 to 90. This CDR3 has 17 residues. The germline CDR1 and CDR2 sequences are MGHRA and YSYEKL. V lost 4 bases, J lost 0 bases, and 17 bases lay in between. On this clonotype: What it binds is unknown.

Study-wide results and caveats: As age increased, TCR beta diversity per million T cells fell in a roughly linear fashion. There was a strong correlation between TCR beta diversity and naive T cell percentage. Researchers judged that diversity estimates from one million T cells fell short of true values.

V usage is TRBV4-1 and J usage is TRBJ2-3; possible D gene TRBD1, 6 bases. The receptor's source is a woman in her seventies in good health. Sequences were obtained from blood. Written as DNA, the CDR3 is TGCGCCAGCAGCCCTAGGCCAAGACAGGCGAGCACAGATACGCAGTATTTT. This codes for CASSPRPRQASTDTQYF.